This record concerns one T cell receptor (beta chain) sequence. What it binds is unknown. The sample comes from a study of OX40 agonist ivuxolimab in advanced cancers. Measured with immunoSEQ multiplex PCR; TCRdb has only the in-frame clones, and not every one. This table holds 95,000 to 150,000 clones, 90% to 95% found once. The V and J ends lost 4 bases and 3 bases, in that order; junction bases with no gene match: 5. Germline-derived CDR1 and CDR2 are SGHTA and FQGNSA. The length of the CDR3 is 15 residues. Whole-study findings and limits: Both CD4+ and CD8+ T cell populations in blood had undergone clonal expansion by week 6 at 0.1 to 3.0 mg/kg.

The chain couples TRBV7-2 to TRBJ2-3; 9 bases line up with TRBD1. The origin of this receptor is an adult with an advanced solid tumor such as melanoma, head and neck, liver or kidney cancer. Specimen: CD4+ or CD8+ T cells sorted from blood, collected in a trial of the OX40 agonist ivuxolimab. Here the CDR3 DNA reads TGTGCCAGCAGCTCAACAGGGGGCGCAACAGATACGCAGTATTTT. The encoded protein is CASSSTGGATDTQYF.